This T cell receptor beta chain was sequenced for a study of T cell repertoires in ileal Crohn's disease. Background on the study: Surgery for a complication: stricturing in roughly 61%, penetrating in approximately 40%. The study's findings and limits: Endoscopic recurrence occurred in every patient whose clonality exceeded 26.8%.

This clone was recorded once. Its antigen is still unknown. Only in-frame clones appear in the TCRdb table, and some are missing; sequencing was by immunoSEQ multiplex PCR. This sample carries around 5,300 clones, around 79% of them seen once, and the ten largest clones take around 12%. Germline V gene sequence: CDR1 SGHVS, CDR2 FQNEAQ. The CDR3 has 14 amino acids. Trimming removed 0 bases at V and 4 bases at J, with 7 bases between. Source material: ileal tissue. This sequence was found in an adult with Crohn's disease. The rearrangement links TRBV7-8 to TRBJ1-3; D is undetermined. CDR3 region: CASSLAGPGNTIYF. CDR3 nucleotide sequence: TGTGCCAGCAGCTTAGCGGGCCCAGGAAACACCATATATTTT.